This TCR beta chain originates from a study of blood T cell repertoires in COVID-19. Turning to the study itself: The United States, Italy and Spain provided the acute and convalescent COVID-19 samples. PBMCs, B-cell-depleted T cells, or T cells were the source of the cDNA or gDNA that made up the material.

The germline V gene has CDR1 SGHKS and CDR2 YYEKEE (reference sequence). V was cut by 4 bases and J by 6 bases, with 19 bases left in between. This CDR3 comprises 15 residues. Generated by immunoSEQ multiplex PCR, the TCRdb table keeps only in-frame clones and is missing some. The repertoire holds about 26,000 clones, about 90% seen once, with approximately 7.6% in the top ten. This clone was picked up one time. Sequences were obtained from peripheral blood. The clonotype originates from a human donor in a cohort sampled during active COVID-19. The V call is TRBV5-5, the J call TRBJ2-5; D possibly corresponds to TRBD1 (6 bases). The CDR3 DNA sequence: TGTGCCAGCAGCCCTTTTACAGGGAAAACAAAGACCCAGTACTTC. Amino acids: CASSPFTGKTKTQYF.